This TCR beta chain was documented in a study of shared clonotypes between healthy human individuals. Study-level information: The study used three CD4 naive, three CD4 memory, two CD8 naive and one CD8 memory plate per donor.

Genomic DNA of every subset was divided equally among multiple immunoSEQ plates. Profiled with immunoSEQ multiplex PCR; TCRdb holds only in-frame clones, not every one. The sample shows 2 million to 3 million clones, more than 80% of them seen only once. The V and J ends lost 0 bases and 5 bases respectively, with 19 bases between them. The CDR3 totals 17 residues. Germline CDR1 reads SGHVS; CDR2 reads FQNEAQ. Adult donors, all healthy and HIV-negative, had no recent acute infections or vaccinations. Those who donated, Caucasian adults without exception, all lived in Nashville, Tennessee. This receptor was obtained from a man aged 18 to 29 in good health. Sequenced material: naive CD4+ T cells sorted from blood. Subset specified: CD45RA+ positively selected. The gene calls are TRBV7-8 and TRBJ2-5, with D tentatively TRBD2 (6 bases). The CDR3 reads CASSLASFWRGGETQYF. The DNA of the CDR3 is TGTGCCAGCAGCTTAGCGTCGTTTTGGAGGGGCGGGGAGACCCAGTACTTC. The full variable domain, in which reference TRBV7-8 and TRBJ2-5 provide the parts outside the CDR3, is GAGVSQSPRYKVAKRGQDVALRCDPISGHVSLFWYQQALGQGPEFLTYFQNEAQLDKSGLPSDRFFAERPEGSVSTLKIQRTQQEDSAVYLCASSLASFWRGGETQYFGPGTRLLVL.